The 17 T cell receptor beta chains presented below share a single source sample, sequenced in a study of control samples from healthy donors and cancer patients. TCRdb keeps only in-frame clones here, not all; method: immunoSEQ multiplex PCR. This table holds some 110,000 clones, 93% found once. The sequenced sample consisted of blood. The receptors originated from a young man in good health.

The chain has TRBV30 and TRBJ1-1; perhaps TRBD1 as D (5 bases). Germline loops: CDR1 GTSNPN, CDR2 SVGIG (reference sequence). V was shortened by 0 bases and J by 6 bases, with 8 bases between the two germline ends. The CDR3 has 12 amino acids. DNA for the CDR3: TGTGCCTGGAGTGTACTCAGGGCTGAAGCTTTCTTT. Its protein product is CAWSVLRAEAFF.

This clone was found once. The chain is built from TRBV19 and TRBJ1-4; 11 positions agree with TRBD1. Unmatched junction bases numbered 7, after V lost 9 bases and J lost 7 bases. The length of the CDR3 is 14 residues. Per germline, CDR1 LNHDA and CDR2 SQIVND (reference sequence). This chain's CDR3 is CASLDRGRGEKLFF. The CDR3, as DNA: TGTGCCAGCCTGGACAGGGGGCGAGGTGAAAAACTGTTTTTT. The entire variable domain, with the rest obtained from reference TRBV19 and TRBJ1-4, is as follows: DGGITQSPKYLFRKEGQNVTLSCEQNLNHDAMYWYRQDPGQGLRLIYYSQIVNDFQKGDIAEGYSVSREKKESFPLTVTSAQKNPTAFYLCASLDRGRGEKLFFGSGTQLSVL.

The chain has TRBV27 and TRBJ2-5; TRBD1 aligns across 8 bases. The length of the CDR3 is 14 residues. The germline CDR1 and CDR2 sequences are MNHEY and SMNVEV (reference sequence). Trimming at V came to 6 bases and at J to 6 bases, leaving 9 bases not matched to a gene. CDR3 residues: CASRPPDRVKTQYF. DNA for the CDR3: TGTGCCAGCAGACCCCCGGACAGGGTGAAGACCCAGTACTTC.

The gene calls are TRBV5-1 and TRBJ1-3, with 10 bases identical to TRBD1. J gave up 2 bases and V 4 bases, and 3 bases lay outside the gene matches. The CDR3 length is 15 residues. The V gene's germline CDR1 is SGHRS and CDR2 YFSETQ. CDR3 residues: CASSHDRGPGNTIYF. CDR3 nucleotide sequence: TGCGCCAGCAGCCACGACAGGGGGCCTGGAAACACCATATATTTT.

The CDR3 sequence: CASSGGGGKGTEAFF. The CDR3 bases are TGCGCCAGCAGCGGCGGTGGGGGGAAGGGCACTGAAGCTTTCTTT. This chain links TRBV5-1 with TRBJ1-1; D perhaps matches TRBD1 (5 bases). V lost 4 bases to trimming and J lost 4 bases, with 17 bases between them. The CDR3 totals 15 residues. Germline V gives CDR1 SGHRS, CDR2 YFSETQ.

The rearrangement links TRBV5-1 to TRBJ2-1; perhaps D is TRBD1 or TRBD2 (6 bases each). CDR1 SGHRS and CDR2 YFSETQ come from the germline V gene. V was cut by 2 bases and J by 5 bases, with 11 bases left in between. This CDR3 comprises 14 residues. CDR3 sequence reads: CASSLGGPHNEQFF. The CDR3 DNA reads TGCGCCAGCAGCTTAGGGGGGCCCCACAATGAGCAGTTCTTC.

The chain combines TRBV7-8 with TRBJ1-5, with 7 bases identical to TRBD1. Germline CDR1 and CDR2: SGHVS and FQNEAQ. V lost 2 bases and J lost 5; bases outside the gene matches: 6. The CDR3 extends over 15 amino acids. CDR3: CASSLKTGTDQPQHF. Written as DNA, the CDR3 is TGTGCCAGCAGCTTAAAGACAGGGACCGATCAGCCCCAGCATTTT.

The genes are TRBV2 and TRBJ1-2; a weak D match, TRBD1 (6 bases). The length of the CDR3 is 14 residues. Germline assignment: CDR1 SNHLY and CDR2 FYNNEI. Trimming took 6 bases from V and 3 from J, leaving 14 bases between them. Here the CDR3 DNA reads TGTGCCAGCAGGTCCCGACAGGCGTACTATGGCTACACCTTC. Translated, it gives CASRSRQAYYGYTF. Combining the CDR3 with reference TRBV2 and TRBJ1-2 gives the whole variable domain EPEVTQTPSHQVTQMGQEVILRCVPISNHLYFYWYRQILGQKVEFLVSFYNNEISEKSEIFDDQFSVERPDGSNFTLKIRSTKLEDSAMYFCASRSRQAYYGYTFGSGTRLTVV.

The rearrangement links TRBV30 to TRBJ1-2, with 8 nucleotides matching TRBD1. The germline V gene has CDR1 GTSNPN and CDR2 SVGIG (reference sequence). V gave up 5 bases and J gave up 8 bases; unmatched junction bases: 7. The CDR3 sequence is 12 residues long. The CDR3 spells CAWDDRGKGYTF. The CDR3 coding sequence is TGTGCCTGGGACGACAGGGGTAAAGGCTACACCTTC.

This clone was counted once. The chain employs TRBV10-3 and TRBJ1-5, with 9 nucleotides matching TRBD1. The germline CDR1 and CDR2 sequences are ENHRY and SYGVKD. The CDR3 has 14 amino acids. Trimming removed 10 bases from V and 3 bases from J; junction bases left unmatched: 7. The CDR3 DNA sequence: TGTGCCAGCGCCGGGACAGGGACCAATCAGCCCCAGCATTTT. Translated, it gives CASAGTGTNQPQHF.

This clone came up a few times. The rearrangement links TRBV9 to TRBJ1-3, with unresolved D. Trimming pared 4 bases from V and 8 bases from J, leaving 13 bases between. Germline values: CDR1 SGDLS, CDR2 YYNGEE. The CDR3 contains 13 residues. The CDR3 protein is CASSLLRADTIYF. The CDR3 DNA reads TGTGCCAGCAGCCTACTTCGAGCGGACACCATATATTTT. Combining the CDR3 with reference TRBV9 and TRBJ1-3 gives the whole variable domain DSGVTQTPKHLITATGQRVTLRCSPRSGDLSVYWYQQSLDQGLQFLIQYYNGEERAKGNILERFSAQQFPDLHSELNLSSLELGDSALYFCASSLLRADTIYFGEGSWLTVV.

This clone has a single count. This sequence joins TRBV28 and TRBJ1-1; tentatively, D is TRBD1 (5 bases). Trimming cost V 5 bases and J 7 bases, with 17 bases left between them. Germline CDR1 MDHEN, CDR2 SYDVKM. The CDR3 has 14 amino acids. CDR3 in DNA: TGTGCCAGCAGTCCCGAATTGGGGGAAAATGAAGCTTTCTTT. Protein sequence: CASSPELGENEAFF.

The V gene is TRBV9, the J gene TRBJ2-3, with 8 bases that match TRBD2. The CDR3 runs to 14 residues. Germline CDR1 reads SGDLS; CDR2 reads YYNGEE. The trim removed 4 bases at V and 3 bases at J, leaving 4 bases unmatched. The CDR3 loop reads CASSPGGRTDTQYF. The CDR3 DNA reads TGTGCCAGCAGCCCGGGGGGGCGAACAGATACGCAGTATTTT.

The rearrangement uses TRBV21-1 and TRBJ1-1. TRBV21-1 is annotated as a pseudogene. This CDR3 is 12 amino acids long. The CDR3 loop is CASSELTTEAFF. CDR3 nucleotides: TGTGCCAGCAGCGAGCTCACGACTGAAGCTTTCTTT.

This chain links TRBV11-2 with TRBJ2-1; TRBD2 is a possible D gene (7 bases). Germline loops: CDR1 SGHAT, CDR2 FQNNGV. Trimming removed 0 bases at V and 13 bases at J, with 13 bases between. The CDR3 covers 13 residues. The CDR3 is CASSLDAAGAQFF. CDR3 nucleotide sequence: TGTGCCAGCAGCTTAGATGCTGCGGGGGCACAGTTCTTC. The full variable domain, completed using reference TRBV11-2 and TRBJ2-1, is EAGVAQSPRYKIIEKRQSVAFWCNPISGHATLYWYQQILGQGPKLLIQFQNNGVVDDSQLPKDRFSAERLKGVDSTLKIQPAKLEDSAVYLCASSLDAAGAQFFGPGTRLTVL.

The V and J genes are TRBV4-2 and TRBJ2-3; no firm D call. Germline V lookup: CDR1 LGHNA, CDR2 YNFKEQ. The CDR3 length is 16 residues. Trimming removed 3 bases from V and 3 bases from J, with 16 bases in between. This CDR3 reads CASSQKIDFVTDTQYF. The CDR3 DNA reads as TGTGCCAGCAGCCAGAAGATCGACTTTGTGACAGATACGCAGTATTTT.

The chain has TRBV27 and TRBJ1-4; D not resolved. CDR3 length: 15 residues. V lost 5 bases and J 0 bases, leaving 10 bases between the germline ends. The V gene's germline CDR1 is MNHEY and CDR2 SMNVEV (reference sequence). The CDR3 region has the DNA TGTGCCAGCAGTGGCAGACTTGCAACTAATGAAAAACTGTTTTTT. This gives the protein CASSGRLATNEKLFF.